This passage covers 26 T cell receptor beta chains from one sample sequenced in a study of blood T cell repertoires in COVID-19. Libraries were prepared by immunoSEQ multiplex PCR; TCRdb keeps only in-frame clonotypes and omits some of them. The sample shows 98,000 or so clones, roughly four fifths of them seen only once. The sequencing sample was made of peripheral blood. The origin of the receptors is a man between 60 and 75 years old with acute or convalescent COVID-19.

In its sample, this clone was seen once. V and J are TRBV11-2 and TRBJ1-2, with 10 bases identical to TRBD1. The CDR3 extends over 16 amino acids. Trimming removed 1 base from V and 2 bases from J; junction bases left unmatched: 4. Germline V gene lookup returns CDR1 SGHAT and CDR2 FQNNGV. CDR3 sequence: CASSLGGTGANYGYTF. The CDR3 nucleotides are TGTGCCAGCAGCTTAGGGGGGACAGGGGCGAACTATGGCTACACCTTC. Using reference TRBV11-2 and TRBJ1-2 for the parts outside the CDR3, the full variable domain is EAGVAQSPRYKIIEKRQSVAFWCNPISGHATLYWYQQILGQGPKLLIQFQNNGVVDDSQLPKDRFSAERLKGVDSTLKIQPAKLEDSAVYLCASSLGGTGANYGYTFGSGTRLTVV.

The gene calls are TRBV6-2 or TRBV6-3 and TRBJ2-5; TRBD2 matches 9 bases. The germline V gene has CDR1 MNHEY and CDR2 SVGEGT. There are 14 residues in the CDR3. Germline trimming cut 2 bases from V and 5 bases from J; bases unmatched to any gene: 3. The CDR3 region has the DNA TGTGCCAGCAGTTACCTTACTAGCGGGGAGACCCAGTACTTC. It yields the protein CASSYLTSGETQYF.

The chain has TRBV7-8 and TRBJ1-1; D is perhaps TRBD1 (5 bases). Germline-derived CDR1 and CDR2 are SGHVS and FQNEAQ. The CDR3 sequence is 14 residues long. The V end was cut by 4 bases, the J end by 1 base, with 10 bases between. CDR3 coding DNA: TGTGCCAGCAGCTCGACAGTGGGGAACACTGAAGCTTTCTTT. Amino acid sequence: CASSSTVGNTEAFF.

This chain connects TRBV3-1 (or the pseudogene TRBV3-2) to TRBJ2-3; a possible D gene is TRBD2 (6 bases). The CDR3 length is 14 residues. The V gene's germline CDR1 is LGHDT and CDR2 YNNKEL (reference sequence). V was trimmed by 4 bases and J by 1 base, leaving 9 bases between them. As DNA, the CDR3 is TGTGCCAGCAGCCTGGGGGGTGGCACAGATACGCAGTATTTT. Protein: CASSLGGGTDTQYF.

This chain links TRBV19 with TRBJ1-2; 8 bases line up with TRBD1. Per germline, CDR1 LNHDA and CDR2 SQIVND (reference sequence). V lost 4 bases to trimming and J lost 6 bases; unmatched junction nucleotides: 10. The CDR3 contains 15 residues. The DNA for the CDR3 is TGTGCCAGTAGTACGTCAGGGGGCAAGAGCCATGGCTACACCTTC. As protein: CASSTSGGKSHGYTF.

V usage is TRBV25-1 and J usage is TRBJ2-1, with D possibly being TRBD2 (6 bases). Per the germline V gene, CDR1 is MGHDK and CDR2 is SYGVNS. V was pared by 0 bases and J by 1 base, with 10 bases between. CDR3 length: 16 amino acids. CDR3 loop: CASSEYARGSYNEQFF. The CDR3, as DNA: TGTGCCAGCAGTGAATATGCCCGGGGGTCCTACAATGAGCAGTTCTTC.

This clone showed up just a few times. The V gene is TRBV7-3, the J gene TRBJ1-1, with D maybe TRBD1 (5 bases). CDR3 length equals 14 residues. Trimming took off 2 bases at V and 0 bases at J, with 7 bases between the two ends. Looked up from germline, CDR1 is SGHTA and CDR2 is FQGTGA. CDR3 amino acids: CASSLQGMNTEAFF. CDR3 sequence (DNA): TGTGCCAGCAGCTTACAGGGCATGAACACTGAAGCTTTCTTT.

The chain links TRBV10-2 to TRBJ1-1; D is perhaps TRBD1 (5 bases). This CDR3 contains 12 residues. Germline V gene data show CDR1 as WSHSY and CDR2 as SAAADI. Between the trimmed V and J ends, which lost 6 bases and 0 bases, there was a span of 5 bases. The CDR3 DNA reads as TGCGCCAGCAGGGACATGAACACTGAAGCTTTCTTT. This gives the protein CASRDMNTEAFF.

This rearrangement joins TRBV30 to TRBJ2-2; D unclear. The CDR3 has 12 amino acids. The germline V gene has CDR1 GTSNPN and CDR2 SVGIG (reference sequence). V lost 2 bases to trimming and J lost 6 bases, with 7 bases between them. The CDR3 loop reads CAWSLSSGELFF. The CDR3 nucleotides read TGTGCCTGGAGTTTGAGTTCCGGGGAGCTGTTTTTT.

This clone turned up a few times. The chain uses TRBV5-1 and TRBJ1-2; 11 nucleotides align to TRBD1. Germline V gene sequence: CDR1 SGHRS, CDR2 YFSETQ. The CDR3 is made up of 15 amino acids. With V trimmed by 0 bases and J by 8 bases, 6 bases remained unmatched. The DNA of the CDR3 is TGCGCCAGCAGCTTGGAAGGACAGGGGGCGCGGGGCTACACCTTC. It translates to CASSLEGQGARGYTF. The whole variable domain, filled in from reference TRBV5-1 and TRBJ1-2, reads KAGVTQTPRYLIKTRGQQVTLSCSPISGHRSVSWYQQTPGQGLQFLFEYFSETQRNKGNFPGRFSGRQFSNSRSEMNVSTLELGDSALYLCASSLEGQGARGYTFGSGTRLTVV.

This clone was counted a few times. This chain uses TRBV18 with TRBJ1-1; 7 bases are shared with TRBD1. J lost 3 bases, V lost 6 bases, and 4 bases had no gene match. This CDR3 spans 13 amino acids. Per the germline V gene, CDR1 is KGHSH and CDR2 is LQKENI. The CDR3 nucleotides are TGTGCCAGCTCTCTCGACAGGGACACTGAAGCTTTCTTT. Its protein is CASSLDRDTEAFF.

This chain links TRBV10-3 with TRBJ1-1; 8 nucleotides match TRBD1. The CDR3 runs to 12 residues. The V gene end was trimmed by 6 bases and the J gene end by 10 bases; junction bases not matched to a gene: 7. From germline, CDR1 is ENHRY and CDR2 SYGVKD. CDR3 coding DNA: TGTGCCATCAGCCCAGGGGGCGCGGGAGCTTTCTTT. It specifies CAISPGGAGAFF.

The chain employs TRBV5-1 and TRBJ2-3; D perhaps matches TRBD2 (6 bases). Looked up from germline, CDR1 is SGHRS and CDR2 is YFSETQ. CDR3 length: 14 residues. V lost 2 bases, J lost 1 base, and 8 bases lay in between. In nucleotides, the CDR3 is TGCGCCAGCAGCTTTCGGAGGGGCACAGATACGCAGTATTTT. Translating gives CASSFRRGTDTQYF.

Only one count was recorded for this clone. The V call is TRBV18, the J call TRBJ2-7, with 7 bases lining up with TRBD2. Per germline, CDR1 KGHSH and CDR2 LQKENI. The length of the CDR3 is 13 residues. Trimming cost V 3 bases and J 4 bases; bases outside gene matches: 3. The CDR3 coding sequence is TGTGCCAGCTCACCGGGACTAACGTACGAGCAGTACTTC. Amino acids: CASSPGLTYEQYF.

This clone was seen a single time. The chain recombines TRBV6-5 with TRBJ1-4, with 7 bases fitting TRBD1. Germline V gene sequence: CDR1 MNHEY, CDR2 SVGAGI. J was trimmed by 3 bases and V by 6 bases; bases with no gene match: 4. This CDR3 spans 14 amino acids. The CDR3 sequence is CASRTGQANEKLFF. CDR3 bases: TGTGCCAGCAGAACCGGACAGGCTAATGAAAAACTGTTTTTT.

The chain has TRBV9 and TRBJ2-3; 9 bases are shared with TRBD2. Germline V gives CDR1 SGDLS, CDR2 YYNGEE. The CDR3 contains 19 residues. CDR3 coding DNA: TGTCCCCGCCGCGTCGCCACTCGCGGGGGGGGCCGGGGGACAGATACGCAGTATTTT. Its translation is CPRRVATRGGGRGTDTQYF.

The V and J genes are TRBV7-2 and TRBJ1-4; D is possibly TRBD1 (6 bases). Trimming shortened V by 4 bases and J by 5 bases, and 14 bases separated the two germline ends. This CDR3 has 15 amino acids. CDR1 is SGHTA and CDR2 is FQGNSA in the germline V gene. Written as DNA, the CDR3 is TGTGCCAGCAGCTCAACAGGGAAGGGAAATGAAAAACTGTTTTTT. It yields the protein CASSSTGKGNEKLFF.

The chain employs TRBV30 and TRBJ2-1; D is perhaps TRBD2 (6 bases). V dropped 4 bases and J dropped 14 bases, with 18 bases sitting between them. The germline CDR1 and CDR2 sequences are GTSNPN and SVGIG (reference sequence). The CDR3 totals 12 residues. CDR3: CAWTRGGGTEFF. CDR3 bases: TGTGCCTGGACTCGTGGTGGGGGGACGGAGTTCTTC.

The gene calls are TRBV14 and TRBJ1-2; D call uncertain. The CDR3 runs to 15 residues. V dropped 2 bases and J dropped 8 bases, with 18 bases sitting between them. The germline V gene encodes CDR1 SGHDN and CDR2 FVKESK. The DNA of the CDR3 is TGTGCCAGCAGCCAACTGGTGGGCCCTTATCGAGGCTACACCTTC. Translating gives CASSQLVGPYRGYTF.

The chain uses TRBV6-1 and TRBJ1-2, with TRBD1 matching 9 bases. This CDR3 comprises 14 residues. J gave up 1 base and V 3 bases, and 0 bases lay outside the gene matches. CDR1 is MNHNS, CDR2 SASEGT, per germline. The CDR3 bases are TGTGCCAGCAGTGAGGGACAGGGTAACTATGGCTACACCTTC. It encodes CASSEGQGNYGYTF.

CDR3 nucleotides: TGTGCCAGTAGTCAACAGAAGAGCTCTGGAAACACCATATATTTT. It codes for CASSQQKSSGNTIYF. The chain uses TRBV19 and TRBJ1-3; D is undetermined. The CDR3 sequence is 15 residues long. The V gene's germline CDR1 is LNHDA and CDR2 SQIVND (reference sequence). The V gene lost 5 bases and the J gene lost 0 bases, with 11 bases spanning the gap.

This chain links TRBV18 with TRBJ1-2, with 7 bases aligning to TRBD1. The CDR3 covers 15 residues. Trimming at V came to 1 base and at J to 4 bases, leaving 6 bases not matched to a gene. The germline V gene encodes CDR1 KGHSH and CDR2 LQKENI. The CDR3 reads CASSPLTGAGYGYTF. The CDR3 coding sequence is TGTGCCAGCTCACCACTAACAGGGGCTGGCTATGGCTACACCTTC.

J is TRBJ2-7 and V is TRBV20-1; 7 bases map to TRBD2. V lost 3 bases, J lost 5 bases, and 7 bases stayed unmatched. CDR1 is DFQATT and CDR2 is SNEGSKA in the germline V gene (reference sequence). The CDR3 spans 13 residues. In nucleotides, the CDR3 is TGCAGTGCTAGTACGGGGAGGGTAAACGAGCAGTACTTC. Encoded protein: CSASTGRVNEQYF.

This clone was recorded a few times. This chain connects TRBV19 to TRBJ1-4; 7 bases line up with TRBD1. The V segment lost 5 bases and the J segment 3 bases; nucleotides outside the gene matches: 6. From germline, CDR1 is LNHDA and CDR2 SQIVND (reference sequence). This CDR3 spans 15 amino acids. The CDR3 loop reads CASSANRGSNEKLFF. Written as DNA, the CDR3 is TGTGCCAGTAGTGCCAACAGGGGATCTAATGAAAAACTGTTTTTT.

The V gene is TRBV7-8, the J gene TRBJ2-1; 9 bases align to TRBD1. The CDR3 has 15 residues. The V gene's germline CDR1 is SGHVS and CDR2 FQNEAQ. The V and J ends lost 3 bases and 2 bases, in that order; junction bases with no gene match: 2. CDR3 sequence (DNA): TGTGCCAGCAGCTTGGGACAGGGAACCTACAATGAGCAGTTCTTC. Protein sequence: CASSLGQGTYNEQFF. Looking up the rest from reference TRBV7-8 and TRBJ2-1 gives the full variable domain: GAGVSQSPRYKVAKRGQDVALRCDPISGHVSLFWYQQALGQGPEFLTYFQNEAQLDKSGLPSDRFFAERPEGSVSTLKIQRTQQEDSAVYLCASSLGQGTYNEQFFGPGTRLTVL.

The chain employs TRBV30 and TRBJ2-3; no definite D call. CDR3 size: 11 residues. Trimming cost V 8 bases and J 2 bases, with 8 bases left between them. The germline gives CDR1 GTSNPN, CDR2 SVGIG (reference sequence). The CDR3 DNA reads TGTGCCCAAAAAAACACAGATACGCAGTATTTT. As protein: CAQKNTDTQYF.